These 23 T cell receptor beta chains were sequenced from one sample in a study of neurological immune-mediated disorders. TCRdb reanalysed the 5' RACE reads using MiXCR and keeps one entry per CDR3 protein. The sample carries fewer than 40,000 distinct CDR3 sequences, about 4.1% recorded once. Sequenced input: CD4+ T cells from blood. These receptors came from a woman aged 40 to 49 in good health.

This clonotype was detected many times. This chain uses TRBV4-1 with TRBJ1-5; D not certain. V was trimmed by 2 bases and J by 6 bases, leaving 5 bases between them. The germline CDR1 and CDR2 sequences are MGHRA and YSYEKL. The CDR3 runs 12 residues. The CDR3 spells CASSQFGQPQHF. The CDR3 nucleotides are TGCGCCAGCAGCCAATTTGGTCAGCCCCAGCATTTT.

This clonotype was detected many times. This chain connects TRBV3-1 to TRBJ1-1, with D possibly TRBD1 on 6 matching bases. CDR3 length: 16 amino acids. Trimming cost V 6 bases and J 4 bases, with 21 bases left between them. The germline V gene has CDR1 LGHDT and CDR2 YNNKEL (reference sequence). CDR3 sequence reads: CASSHIDLKGGTEAFF. Written as DNA, the CDR3 is TGTGCCAGCAGTCACATAGACCTGAAAGGGGGCACTGAAGCTTTCTTT.

This clonotype was detected ten times or more. The chain recombines TRBV14 with TRBJ2-1; 8 positions agree with TRBD2. The CDR3 is 16 residues long. Germline values: CDR1 SGHDN, CDR2 FVKESK. The V and J ends lost 1 base and 4 bases, in that order; junction bases with no gene match: 6. The CDR3 protein is CASSQVAGSLYNEQFF. DNA of the CDR3: TGTGCCAGCAGCCAAGTAGCGGGAAGCCTATACAATGAGCAGTTCTTC.

This clonotype has a count of ten or more. Written as DNA, the CDR3 is TGTGCCAGCAGTTTTGGTCAGGGGTCTCCTAGCAATCAGCCCCAGCATTTT. Protein: CASSFGQGSPSNQPQHF. J is TRBJ1-5 and V is TRBV27, with TRBD1 as a possible D gene (6 bases). Between the trimmed V and J ends, which lost 3 bases and 0 bases, there was a span of 15 bases. This CDR3 contains 17 residues. Germline-derived CDR1 and CDR2 are MNHEY and SMNVEV (reference sequence).

This clonotype was detected many times. This rearrangement joins TRBV6-5 to TRBJ2-5; a weak D match, TRBD1 (5 bases). The germline CDR1 and CDR2 sequences are MNHEY and SVGAGI. The CDR3 is made up of 12 amino acids. V was cut by 7 bases and J by 2 bases, with 8 bases left in between. CDR3 DNA: TGTGCCAGCATGGGGCAGCAAGAGACCCAGTACTTC. It translates to CASMGQQETQYF.

This clonotype was recorded many times. This chain uses TRBV5-6 with TRBJ2-3, with D uncertain. CDR3 length equals 13 residues. Germline V gives CDR1 SGHDT, CDR2 YYEEEE. Trimming left V 0 bases short and J 8 bases short, with 10 bases between. CDR3 sequence reads: CASSLATVFTQYF. The CDR3 bases are TGTGCCAGCAGCTTGGCGACTGTCTTTACGCAGTATTTT.

Many counts were recorded for this clonotype. The chain links TRBV5-1 to TRBJ1-1, with D possibly TRBD1 on 6 matching bases. V was trimmed by 1 base and J by 2 bases, leaving 12 bases between them. Germline-derived CDR1 and CDR2 are SGHRS and YFSETQ. The CDR3 extends over 15 amino acids. CDR3 bases: TGCGCCAGCAGCTTGTCGGGGACACCTAACACTGAAGCTTTCTTT. Amino acids: CASSLSGTPNTEAFF.

This clonotype came up many times. The chain is built from TRBV20-1 and TRBJ1-1, with D uncertain. The V end lost 0 bases, the J end lost 1 base, and 12 bases lay between the germline ends. This CDR3 is 15 amino acids long. CDR1 is DFQATT and CDR2 is SNEGSKA in the germline V gene (reference sequence). The CDR3 region is CSARDIAPPNTEAFF. CDR3 nucleotides: TGCAGTGCTAGAGATATAGCACCTCCGAACACTGAAGCTTTCTTT.

The CDR3 nucleotides are TGTGCCAGCAGGACAACCTACGAGCAGTACTTC. This codes for CASRTTYEQYF. The chain is built from TRBV27 and TRBJ2-7, with D unclear. Trimming removed 6 bases from V and 2 bases from J, with 5 bases in between. Germline V lookup: CDR1 MNHEY, CDR2 SMNVEV (reference sequence). The CDR3 runs 11 residues.

Ten or more counts support this clonotype. This rearrangement joins TRBV7-2 to TRBJ2-5; D ambiguous. Germline V CDR1 and CDR2: SGHTA, FQGNSA. This CDR3 contains 13 residues. The V gene lost 5 bases and the J gene lost 5 bases, with 12 bases spanning the gap. CDR3: CASSGRRRETQYF. The CDR3 DNA reads TGTGCCAGCAGCGGGCGACGGCGGGAGACCCAGTACTTC.

This clonotype has ten or more counts. This chain joins TRBV5-1 and TRBJ2-1; D uncertain. The CDR3 is made up of 15 amino acids. CDR1 and CDR2 from the germline V gene are SGHRS and YFSETQ. V lost 4 bases and J lost 0, with 11 bases in between. The CDR3, as DNA: TGCGCCAGCAGCCGGCTCTTAAGCTCCTACAATGAGCAGTTCTTC. Translated: CASSRLLSSYNEQFF.

This clonotype is categorized as medium-sized. V usage is TRBV20-1 and J usage is TRBJ2-5, with a weak D call TRBD2 (5 bases). V gave up 4 bases and J gave up 4 bases, with 13 bases separating them. Germline-derived CDR1 and CDR2 are DFQATT and SNEGSKA (reference sequence). CDR3 length equals 13 residues. CDR3 nucleotides: TGCAGTGCTATGAGGGAGCCCCGAGAGACCCAGTACTTC. This sequence encodes CSAMREPRETQYF.

J is TRBJ1-6 and V is TRBV28; D not certain. CDR3 length: 12 amino acids. V was pared by 7 bases and J by 13 bases, with 14 bases between. Germline V CDR1 and CDR2: MDHEN, SYDVKM. CDR3 DNA: TGTGCCAGCACCCTGCCCCGTGGGCCCCTCCACTTT. Amino acid sequence: CASTLPRGPLHF.

This clonotype was observed many times. The V gene is TRBV10-3, the J gene TRBJ2-1; a possible D gene is TRBD2 (6 bases). In germline, CDR1 is ENHRY, CDR2 SYGVKD. V was clipped by 0 bases and J by 6 bases, with 15 bases between them. The length of the CDR3 is 16 residues. The CDR3 DNA sequence: TGTGCCATCAGTGAGTCGCCCGGCGGGGTCACCAATGAGCAGTTCTTC. It encodes CAISESPGGVTNEQFF.

This clonotype was detected ten times or more. The chain combines TRBV7-2 with TRBJ2-1; 7 nucleotides agree with TRBD1. The germline V gene encodes CDR1 SGHTA and CDR2 FQGNSA. The CDR3 extends over 17 amino acids. Trimming at V came to 5 bases and at J to 6 bases, leaving 16 bases not matched to a gene. The CDR3 DNA follows: TGTGCCAGCAGCCTTAAGGGGGCGGCTAGTTGGGTCAATGAGCAGTTCTTC. Amino acids: CASSLKGAASWVNEQFF.

This clonotype has ten or more counts. The CDR3 protein is CASSSNLGGSNTEAFF. The CDR3 DNA follows: TGTGCCAGCAGCTCGAATTTAGGGGGCTCGAACACTGAAGCTTTCTTT. J is TRBJ1-1 and V is TRBV5-6; TRBD1 aligns across 7 bases. The CDR3 has 16 amino acids. J lost 1 base, V lost 3 bases, and 9 bases had no gene match. Germline V gene sequence: CDR1 SGHDT, CDR2 YYEEEE.

This clonotype was seen more than once but under ten times. The chain couples TRBV7-2 to TRBJ2-5, with D possibly TRBD2 on 6 matching bases. Trimming stripped 5 bases from V and 5 bases from J, with 18 bases between. The CDR3 has 15 residues. Germline CDR1 SGHTA, CDR2 FQGNSA. The CDR3 coding sequence is TGTGCCAGCAGCCTTTGGTTCGGGGGTGATGAGACCCAGTACTTC. It encodes CASSLWFGGDETQYF.

This clonotype was detected ten times or more. The chain employs TRBV6-5 and TRBJ1-2; 12 bases match TRBD1. V lost 8 bases, J lost 1 base, and 5 bases stayed unmatched. Germline lookup yields CDR1 MNHEY and CDR2 SVGAGI. CDR3 length: 15 residues. The CDR3 loop reads CASWGQGAINYGYTF. DNA of the CDR3: TGTGCCAGCTGGGGACAGGGGGCAATTAACTATGGCTACACCTTC.

This clonotype appeared many times. The CDR3 region is CASSPPRTGYGYTF. CDR3 in DNA: TGTGCCAGCAGTCCCCCTAGGACAGGCTATGGCTACACCTTC. The V gene is TRBV28, the J gene TRBJ1-2; 7 bases map to TRBD1. CDR1 is MDHEN and CDR2 is SYDVKM in the germline V gene. Unmatched junction bases numbered 7, after V lost 5 bases and J lost 4 bases. CDR3 length equals 14 residues.

The rearrangement links TRBV28 to TRBJ1-2; 7 nucleotides agree with TRBD1. After removal of 6 bases from V and 4 bases from J, the junction contained 8 bases not matched to a gene. This CDR3 contains 14 residues. Looked up from germline, CDR1 is MDHEN and CDR2 is SYDVKM. CDR3 sequence reads: CASRRLRGVYGYTF. The CDR3 DNA reads TGTGCCAGCAGACGACTCAGGGGGGTCTATGGCTACACCTTC.

This clonotype was picked up many times. The rearrangement links TRBV20-1 to TRBJ1-6, with 8 bases aligning to TRBD1. The CDR3 runs to 15 residues. J lost 10 bases, V lost 2 bases, and 10 bases had no gene match. Germline V gene sequence: CDR1 DFQATT, CDR2 SNEGSKA (reference sequence). The CDR3 is CSARTPGQGGSPLHF. CDR3 nucleotide sequence: TGCAGTGCTAGAACCCCCGGACAGGGTGGATCACCCCTCCACTTT.

This clonotype has at least ten counts. The rearrangement links TRBV7-8 to TRBJ1-2, with D unclear. The CDR3 length is 14 residues. Germline V gene lookup returns CDR1 SGHVS and CDR2 FQNEAQ. The V and J ends lost 2 bases and 8 bases respectively, with 15 bases between them. The CDR3 sequence is CASSLSLYTAGYTF. The CDR3 nucleotides read TGTGCCAGCAGCTTAAGTTTATATACGGCCGGCTACACCTTC.

This clonotype was observed many times. V is TRBV3-1 and J is TRBJ2-1; the D gene is possibly TRBD2 (6 bases). The germline CDR1 and CDR2 sequences are LGHDT and YNNKEL (reference sequence). The CDR3 length is 15 residues. Trimming removed 3 bases from V and 5 bases from J, with 14 bases in between. CDR3 nucleotides: TGTGCCAGCAGCCACGACGGCGGACTAAACAATGAGCAGTTCTTC. As protein: CASSHDGGLNNEQFF.